This TCR beta chain was profiled in a study of blood T cell repertoires in COVID-19. Overall study: Samples taken during acute and convalescent COVID-19 were collected in the United States, Italy and Spain. The cDNA or gDNA used as material had been derived from T cells, B-cell-depleted T cells, or PBMCs.

In the original analysis: The assay estimated nucleated cells by amplifying reference gene primers. Profiled with immunoSEQ multiplex PCR; TCRdb holds only in-frame clones, not every one. V, J and clone size are taken as reported in that table, and D and trimming were inferred from the DNA itself. This repertoire shows approximately 200,000 clones, around 85% found once; its top ten account for 1.3%. Grouping used clinical history reported by participants in a survey and questionnaire. The CDR3 extends over 14 amino acids. V was cut by 1 base and J by 1 base, with 7 bases left in between. Germline V gives CDR1 LGHDT, CDR2 YNNKEL (reference sequence).

The gene calls are TRBV3-1 (or the pseudogene TRBV3-2) and TRBJ2-5; D is uncertain. The sequence came from a woman aged 40 to 50 with acute COVID-19. Sequenced sample: PBMCs or T cells enriched from blood (not recorded which). CDR3 residues: CASSQGQAQETQYF. In DNA, the CDR3 is TGTGCCAGCAGCCAAGGGCAGGCCCAAGAGACCCAGTACTTC.